This record looks at one T cell receptor (beta chain) sequence and its context. The antigen is undetermined. This entry belongs to a study of CD8 T cells in ankylosing spondylitis. This CDR3 is built from 17 residues. Germline assignment: CDR1 KGHSH and CDR2 LQKENI. V shed 3 bases, J shed 0 bases, and the junction held 7 bases outside the gene matches. Construction of TCR beta libraries was performed using quantitative 5'-RACE with molecular barcodes. TCRdb independently ran MiXCR on the 5' RACE reads; one entry per CDR3 protein. Of hundreds of thousands of distinct CDR3 sequences listed, roughly 26% are singletons. Study results and caveats: Clones linked to disease, bearing a CD8+ phenotype, were relatively rare in peripheral blood. In the blood and synovial fluid of reactive arthritis, some motif variants had been previously reported. Seemingly characteristic of ankylosing spondylitis blood was a TCR beta motif consisting of about 8 highly homologous variants.

The rearrangement links TRBV18 to TRBJ2-1; TRBD2 agrees at 8 bases. The source is a male donor with ankylosing spondylitis. The specimen was blood, either unsorted or a sorted T cell fraction (not recorded which). The CDR3 protein is CASSPPTGGVSYNEQFF. The CDR3, as DNA: TGTGCCAGCTCACCGCCGACCGGGGGGGTCTCCTACAATGAGCAGTTCTTC.